This T cell receptor (beta chain) originates from a study of blood T cells in healthy people across ages. The authors ran a second PCR of 7 to 11 cycles using a sample-barcoded 5' primer and a J-beta primer mix. TCRdb redid the calling of the 5' RACE reads with MiXCR, one entry per CDR3 protein. This table has more than 800,000 distinct CDR3 sequences, 29% appearing once. CDR1 and CDR2 from the germline V gene are SNHLY and FYNNEI. V lost 7 bases to trimming and J lost 4 bases, with 14 bases between them. This CDR3 has 14 amino acids. The receptor comes from a woman aged 80 or over in good health. V and J are TRBV2 and TRBJ1-5; the D gene is possibly TRBD1 (6 bases). Input material: blood. CDR3 coding DNA: TGTGCCAGCAACGAGGGGGAGGGGAATCAGCCCCAGCATTTT. As protein: CASNEGEGNQPQHF.